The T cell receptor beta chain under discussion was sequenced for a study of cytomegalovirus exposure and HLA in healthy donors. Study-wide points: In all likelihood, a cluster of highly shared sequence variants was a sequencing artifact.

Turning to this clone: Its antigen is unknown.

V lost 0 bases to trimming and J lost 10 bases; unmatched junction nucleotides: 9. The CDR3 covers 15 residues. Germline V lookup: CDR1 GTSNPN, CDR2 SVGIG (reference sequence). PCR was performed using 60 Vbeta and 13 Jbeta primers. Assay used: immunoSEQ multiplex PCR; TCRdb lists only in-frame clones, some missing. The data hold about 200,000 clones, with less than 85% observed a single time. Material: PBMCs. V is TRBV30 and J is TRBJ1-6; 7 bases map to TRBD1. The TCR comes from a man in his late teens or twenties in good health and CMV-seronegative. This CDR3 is CAWSVLTGSYSPLHF. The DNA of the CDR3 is TGTGCCTGGAGTGTACTGACAGGGTCTTACTCACCCCTCCACTTT. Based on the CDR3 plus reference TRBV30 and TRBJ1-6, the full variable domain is SQTIHQWPATLVQPVGSPLSLECTVEGTSNPNLYWYRQAAGRGLQLLFYSVGIGQISSEVPQNLSASRPQDRQFILSSKKLLLSDSGFYLCAWSVLTGSYSPLHFGNGTRLTVT.